Sequencing of this T cell receptor (beta chain) was carried out in a study of T cell repertoires in cytomegalovirus infection. Study-wide background: Evidence of both CMV infection and a matching HLA type came from public TCR beta signatures.

Each CDR3 protein is one row after TCRdb ran MiXCR on the reads. This table has about 530,000 distinct CDR3 sequences, about 30% appearing once. In this sample, this clonotype turned up a few times. The CDR3 loop spans 15 amino acids. V was trimmed by 6 bases and J by 0 bases, leaving 14 bases between them. Germline loops: CDR1 MDHEN, CDR2 SYDVKM. V and J are TRBV28 and TRBJ1-1; TRBD1 might be the D (5 bases). The origin of this receptor is a human donor in good health (CMV status not recorded). Some clones in this sample may be carry-over from other donors' samples. The specimen sequenced was PBMCs. DNA for the CDR3: TGTGCCAGCAGAAAAAGGGGACGGATGAACACTGAAGCTTTCTTT. Its protein product is CASRKRGRMNTEAFF.